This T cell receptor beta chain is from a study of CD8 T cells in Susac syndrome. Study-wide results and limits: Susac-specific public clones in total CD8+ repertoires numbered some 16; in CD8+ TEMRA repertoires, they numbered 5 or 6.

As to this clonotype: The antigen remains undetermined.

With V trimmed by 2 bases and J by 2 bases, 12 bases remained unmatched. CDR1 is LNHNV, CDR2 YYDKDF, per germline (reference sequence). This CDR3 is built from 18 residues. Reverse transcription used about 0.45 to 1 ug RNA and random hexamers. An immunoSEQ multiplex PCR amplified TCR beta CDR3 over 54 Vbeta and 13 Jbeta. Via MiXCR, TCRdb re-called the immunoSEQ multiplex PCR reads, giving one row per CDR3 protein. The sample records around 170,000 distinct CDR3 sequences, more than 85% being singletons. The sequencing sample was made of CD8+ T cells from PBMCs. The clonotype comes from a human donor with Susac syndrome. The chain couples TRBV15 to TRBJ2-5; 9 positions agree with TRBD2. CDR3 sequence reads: CATSRIVWRGGGQETQYF. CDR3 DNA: TGTGCCACCAGCAGAATAGTCTGGCGGGGGGGAGGGCAAGAGACCCAGTACTTC.